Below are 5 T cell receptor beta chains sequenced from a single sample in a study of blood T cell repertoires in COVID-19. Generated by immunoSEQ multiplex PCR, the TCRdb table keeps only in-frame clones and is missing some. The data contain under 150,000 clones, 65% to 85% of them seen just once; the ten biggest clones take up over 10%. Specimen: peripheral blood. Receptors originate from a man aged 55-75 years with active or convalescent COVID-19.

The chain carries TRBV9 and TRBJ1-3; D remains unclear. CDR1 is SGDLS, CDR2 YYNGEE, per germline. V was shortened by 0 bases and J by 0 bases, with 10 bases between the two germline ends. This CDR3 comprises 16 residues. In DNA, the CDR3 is TGTGCCAGCAGCGTAGGCCCCGTCAGCTCTGGAAACACCATATATTTT. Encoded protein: CASSVGPVSSGNTIYF.

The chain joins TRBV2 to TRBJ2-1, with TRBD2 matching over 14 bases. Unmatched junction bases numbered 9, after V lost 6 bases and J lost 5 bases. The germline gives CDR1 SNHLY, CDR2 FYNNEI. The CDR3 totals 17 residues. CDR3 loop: CASREGLAGVRNNEQFF. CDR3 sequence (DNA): TGTGCCAGCAGAGAGGGACTAGCGGGAGTAAGGAACAATGAGCAGTTCTTC. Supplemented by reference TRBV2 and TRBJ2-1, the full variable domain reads EPEVTQTPSHQVTQMGQEVILRCVPISNHLYFYWYRQILGQKVEFLVSFYNNEISEKSEIFDDQFSVERPDGSNFTLKIRSTKLEDSAMYFCASREGLAGVRNNEQFFGPGTRLTVL.

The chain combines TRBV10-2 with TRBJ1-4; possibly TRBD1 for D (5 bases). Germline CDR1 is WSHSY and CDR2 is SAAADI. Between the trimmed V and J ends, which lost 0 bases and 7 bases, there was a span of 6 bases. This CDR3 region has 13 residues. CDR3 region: CASSESGREKLFF. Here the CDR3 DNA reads TGCGCCAGCAGTGAGTCGGGGCGTGAAAAACTGTTTTTT.

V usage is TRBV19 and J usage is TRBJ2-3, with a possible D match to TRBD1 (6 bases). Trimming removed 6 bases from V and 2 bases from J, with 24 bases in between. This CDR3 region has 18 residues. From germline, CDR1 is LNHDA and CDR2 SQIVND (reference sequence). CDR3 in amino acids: CASSPRYRQAASTDTQYF. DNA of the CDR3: TGTGCCAGTAGCCCCAGGTACCGACAGGCGGCGTCCACAGATACGCAGTATTTT.

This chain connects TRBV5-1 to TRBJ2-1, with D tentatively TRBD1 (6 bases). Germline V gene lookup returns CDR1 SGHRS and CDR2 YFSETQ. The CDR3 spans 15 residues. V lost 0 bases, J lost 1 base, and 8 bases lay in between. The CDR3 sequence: CASSLEGDSYNEQFF. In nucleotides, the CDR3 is TGCGCCAGCAGCTTGGAGGGGGATTCCTACAATGAGCAGTTCTTC.